The 5 T cell receptor beta chains presented below share a single source sample, sequenced in a study of cytomegalovirus exposure and HLA in healthy donors. Clones were read by immunoSEQ multiplex PCR, and TCRdb kept only the in-frame ones, dropping some. The sample lists 150,000 to 180,000 clones; about 86% were seen once. The source material was PBMCs. These receptors came from a man aged 18 to 29 in good health and CMV-seropositive.

The V call is TRBV19, the J call TRBJ1-5, with 7 bases lining up with TRBD1. Trimming at V came to 3 bases and at J to 2 bases, leaving 7 bases not matched to a gene. The CDR3 consists of 16 residues. Per germline, CDR1 LNHDA and CDR2 SQIVND (reference sequence). The CDR3, as DNA: TGTGCCAGTAGTATCGGAGACAGGGCGGGCAATCAGCCCCAGCATTTT. It yields the protein CASSIGDRAGNQPQHF.

J is TRBJ1-2 and V is TRBV2; tentative D call: TRBD1 (6 bases). The CDR3 spans 13 residues. Between the trimmed V and J ends, which lost 8 bases and 5 bases, there was a span of 15 bases. The V gene's germline CDR1 is SNHLY and CDR2 FYNNEI. CDR3 DNA: TGTGCCAGCGGGAAGGGGGGGGCTTATGGCTACACCTTC. It yields the protein CASGKGGAYGYTF.

The chain joins TRBV19 to TRBJ1-6; D gene unclear. This CDR3 contains 12 residues. Germline CDR1 LNHDA, CDR2 SQIVND (reference sequence). Trimming pared 0 bases from V and 13 bases from J, leaving 7 bases between. The CDR3 DNA follows: TGTGCCAGTAGTATAGAAGGAGGGCCCCTCCACTTT. Translated: CASSIEGGPLHF. The full variable domain, its missing parts supplied by reference TRBV19 and TRBJ1-6, is DGGITQSPKYLFRKEGQNVTLSCEQNLNHDAMYWYRQDPGQGLRLIYYSQIVNDFQKGDIAEGYSVSREKKESFPLTVTSAQKNPTAFYLCASSIEGGPLHFGNGTRLTVT.

This chain's CDR3 is CASSVEEGNQPQHF. CDR3 bases: TGTGCCAGCAGCGTAGAGGAGGGAAATCAGCCCCAGCATTTT. The J gene is TRBJ1-5, the V gene TRBV9; the D is unclear. V lost 0 bases and J 4 bases, leaving 8 bases between the germline ends. The CDR3 is 14 amino acids. Germline V lookup: CDR1 SGDLS, CDR2 YYNGEE.

V gene TRBV2 combines with J gene TRBJ1-1; TRBD1 matches 10 bases. This CDR3 is 17 amino acids long. V dropped 6 bases and J dropped 0; count of bases not matched to a gene: 10. Per germline, CDR1 SNHLY and CDR2 FYNNEI. This CDR3 reads CASRRDRGGRLNTEAFF. CDR3 DNA: TGTGCCAGCAGGCGGGACAGGGGCGGTCGTCTGAACACTGAAGCTTTCTTT.